This TCR beta chain was sequenced in a study of CD8 T cells in ankylosing spondylitis. One entry per CDR3 protein, called by TCRdb with MiXCR from the 5' RACE reads. Of roughly 100,000 distinct CDR3 sequences listed, about 8.3% are singletons. Study results and limitations: Disease-associated clonotypes exhibited CD8+ identity and were relatively infrequent in peripheral blood. A TCR beta motif of under ten highly homologous variants appeared characteristic of ankylosing spondylitis blood.

This clonotype showed up many times. The antigen remains unidentified. Trimming cost V 0 bases and J 2 bases, with 7 bases left between them. Germline CDR1 is SGHKS and CDR2 is YYEKEE (reference sequence). The CDR3 covers 14 residues. The source is a male donor with ankylosing spondylitis or in good health (not recorded which). Sample: blood, either unsorted or a sorted T cell fraction (not recorded which). The rearrangement links TRBV5-5 to TRBJ2-3, with D perhaps TRBD1 (5 bases). CDR3 sequence reads: CASSLDRSTDTQYF. The CDR3, as DNA: TGTGCCAGCAGCTTGGACAGGTCCACAGATACGCAGTATTTT.